Shown below are 10 T cell receptor beta chains from a single sample sequenced in a study of long-term antiretroviral therapy in people with HIV. With survey level as its setting, the immunoSEQ assay was v3.0. The method was immunoSEQ multiplex PCR; TCRdb's version includes in-frame clones alone and lacks a portion of them. The table lists about 33,000 clones, 60% to 85% of them singletons. Here the sequenced sample was unsorted PBMCs, taken 2 years after starting antiretroviral therapy. These receptors came from a woman aged 45-65 years with HIV.

The rearrangement joins TRBV27 to TRBJ2-3; 12 bases match TRBD2. V dropped 5 bases and J dropped 0; count of bases not matched to a gene: 9. Germline CDR1 and CDR2: MNHEY and SMNVEV (reference sequence). CDR3 length: 18 amino acids. The CDR3 nucleotides read TGTGCCAGCAGTCCCGGACTAGCGGGGCCGACTAGCACAGATACGCAGTATTTT. It codes for CASSPGLAGPTSTDTQYF.

The genes are TRBV11-2 and TRBJ1-1, with D hard to call. The CDR3 consists of 15 residues. V lost 1 base and J lost 1, with 10 bases in between. Germline V CDR1 and CDR2: SGHAT, FQNNGV. CDR3 sequence reads: CASSLGVLGNTEAFF. In DNA form, the CDR3 reads TGTGCCAGCAGCTTAGGGGTTCTCGGGAACACTGAAGCTTTCTTT. Full variable domain (remainder filled in from reference TRBV11-2 and TRBJ1-1): EAGVAQSPRYKIIEKRQSVAFWCNPISGHATLYWYQQILGQGPKLLIQFQNNGVVDDSQLPKDRFSAERLKGVDSTLKIQPAKLEDSAVYLCASSLGVLGNTEAFFGQGTRLTVV.

The chain uses TRBV27 and TRBJ1-3; possible D gene TRBD1, 5 bases. The CDR3 totals 13 residues. The V gene lost 5 bases and the J gene lost 4 bases, with 9 bases spanning the gap. The germline gives CDR1 MNHEY, CDR2 SMNVEV (reference sequence). CDR3 DNA: TGTGCCAGCAGTACACGACAGGGAAACACCATATATTTT. Translation gives CASSTRQGNTIYF.

The chain uses TRBV19 and TRBJ1-2; no clear D gene. CDR3 length equals 12 residues. Germline V gene sequence: CDR1 LNHDA, CDR2 SQIVND (reference sequence). Trimming removed 7 bases at V and 2 bases at J, with 8 bases between. In DNA form, the CDR3 reads TGTGCCAGTACGGGTTTCAACTATGGCTACACCTTC. As protein: CASTGFNYGYTF.

The chain uses TRBV12-5 and TRBJ2-5; D may be TRBD2 (6 bases). Germline CDR1 is LGHNT and CDR2 is FRNRAP. V was shortened by 5 bases and J by 4 bases, with 20 bases between the two germline ends. This CDR3 spans 16 amino acids. The CDR3, as DNA: TGTGCTAGTGGTCCGCCCGGGGCGGGGTTGAGAGAGACCCAGTACTTC. It encodes CASGPPGAGLRETQYF.

This clone has only a few counts. The CDR3: CASSQSNTGELFF. The CDR3 DNA reads TGCGCCAGCAGCCAATCTAACACCGGGGAGCTGTTTTTT. The chain carries TRBV4-1 and TRBJ2-2, with no clear D. The V end was cut by 2 bases, the J end by 2 bases, with 3 bases between. This CDR3 region has 13 residues. Germline V gene sequence: CDR1 MGHRA, CDR2 YSYEKL.

The chain has TRBV19 and TRBJ1-3, with D unclear. CDR3 size: 13 residues. CDR1 is LNHDA and CDR2 is SQIVND in the germline V gene (reference sequence). CDR3 region: CATGGYSGNTIYF. The CDR3 DNA sequence: TGTGCGACCGGCGGCTACTCTGGAAACACCATATATTTT.

The gene calls are TRBV6-5 and TRBJ1-5; weak D call: TRBD1 (6 bases). The germline gives CDR1 MNHEY, CDR2 SVGAGI. The CDR3 loop spans 16 amino acids. Trimming cost V 4 bases and J 1 base, with 14 bases left between them. The CDR3 reads CASSSYRTASNQPQHF. The CDR3 region has the DNA TGTGCCAGCAGTTCCTACCGGACAGCGAGCAATCAGCCCCAGCATTTT.

In DNA form, the CDR3 reads TGCGCCAGCAGCCTTCTATGGAAGAACACTGAAGCTTTCTTT. Amino acids: CASSLLWKNTEAFF. V and J are TRBV5-1 and TRBJ1-1; no reliable D call. V was trimmed by 4 bases and J by 1 base, leaving 11 bases between them. The CDR3 runs to 14 residues. CDR1 is SGHRS and CDR2 is YFSETQ in the germline V gene. The complete variable domain, with remaining parts taken from reference TRBV5-1 and TRBJ1-1, reads KAGVTQTPRYLIKTRGQQVTLSCSPISGHRSVSWYQQTPGQGLQFLFEYFSETQRNKGNFPGRFSGRQFSNSRSEMNVSTLELGDSALYLCASSLLWKNTEAFFGQGTRLTVV.

This clone showed up just a few times. The chain employs TRBV27 and TRBJ2-7; D not certain. Between the trimmed V and J ends, which lost 5 bases and 2 bases, there was a span of 10 bases. CDR1 is MNHEY, CDR2 SMNVEV, per germline (reference sequence). The CDR3 contains 13 residues. CDR3 nucleotide sequence: TGTGCCAGCAGTCCCAAACGAGCCTACGAGCAGTACTTC. Protein product: CASSPKRAYEQYF.